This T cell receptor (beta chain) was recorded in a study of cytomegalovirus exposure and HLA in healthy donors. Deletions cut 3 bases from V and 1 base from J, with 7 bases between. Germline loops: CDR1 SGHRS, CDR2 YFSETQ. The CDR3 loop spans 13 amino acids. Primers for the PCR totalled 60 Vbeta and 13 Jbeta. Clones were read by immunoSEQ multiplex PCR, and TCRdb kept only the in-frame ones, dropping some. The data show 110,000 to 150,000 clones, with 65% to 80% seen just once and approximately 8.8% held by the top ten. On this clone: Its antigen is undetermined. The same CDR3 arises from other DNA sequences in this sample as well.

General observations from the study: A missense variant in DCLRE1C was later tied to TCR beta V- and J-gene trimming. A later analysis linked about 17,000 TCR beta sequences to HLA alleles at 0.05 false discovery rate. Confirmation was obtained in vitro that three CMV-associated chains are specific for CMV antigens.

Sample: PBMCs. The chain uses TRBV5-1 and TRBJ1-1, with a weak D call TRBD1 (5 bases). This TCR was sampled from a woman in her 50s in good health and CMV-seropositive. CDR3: CASSSGQNTEAFF. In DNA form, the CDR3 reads TGCGCCAGCAGCTCCGGACAGAACACTGAAGCTTTCTTT.